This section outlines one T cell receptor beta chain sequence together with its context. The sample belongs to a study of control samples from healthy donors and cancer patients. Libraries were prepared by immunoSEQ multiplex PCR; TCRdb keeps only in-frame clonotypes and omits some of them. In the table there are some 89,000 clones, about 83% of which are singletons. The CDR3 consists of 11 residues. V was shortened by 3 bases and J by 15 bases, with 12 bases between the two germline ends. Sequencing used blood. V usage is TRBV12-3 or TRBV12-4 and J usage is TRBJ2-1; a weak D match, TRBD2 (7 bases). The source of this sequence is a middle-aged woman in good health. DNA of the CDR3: TGTGCCAGCAGTTTGGGGGGGGCCCGGTTCTTC. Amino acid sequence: CASSLGGARFF.